The 8 T cell receptor beta chains presented below share a single source sample, sequenced in a study of Graves' ophthalmopathy and Graves' hyperthyroidism. The sequenced template was RNA, covering the TCR beta CDR3 region. HTBI primers served in a first-round RT-PCR, which a second-round multiplex PCR followed. TCRdb processed the multiplex PCR reads anew with MiXCR; each CDR3 protein has one entry. The sample comprises about 210,000 distinct CDR3 sequences, approximately 28% of which are singletons, and approximately 9% rests with the top ten. What was sequenced was peripheral blood. Source of these receptors: a man between 50 and 59 years old with Graves' ophthalmopathy.

This clonotype was picked up many times. The V call is TRBV4-1, the J call TRBJ2-5; D is perhaps TRBD2 (6 bases). V lost 1 base, J lost 3 bases, and 12 bases lay in between. The CDR3 has 15 residues. CDR1 MGHRA and CDR2 YSYEKL come from the germline V gene. The CDR3 spells CASSQVRGLEETQYF. The CDR3 DNA is TGCGCCAGCAGCCAAGTGAGGGGACTCGAAGAGACCCAGTACTTC.

CDR3 residues: CASRGAGYEQYF. For the CDR3, the DNA is TGTGCCTCGCGGGGCGCCGGGTACGAGCAGTACTTC. The chain recombines TRBV7-2 with TRBJ2-7, with D maybe TRBD2 (6 bases). The CDR3 covers 12 residues. The V gene lost 11 bases and the J gene lost 4 bases, with 15 bases spanning the gap. The germline gives CDR1 SGHTA, CDR2 FQGNSA.

This clonotype showed up many times. The chain joins TRBV6-5 to TRBJ2-5, with 7 positions matching TRBD2. The germline gives CDR1 MNHEY, CDR2 SVGAGI. With 2 bases clipped from V and 1 base from J, the junction kept 4 bases outside the gene matches. CDR3 length equals 15 residues. The CDR3 nucleotides are TGTGCCAGCAGTTACGGGGGGGGGGGCCAAGAGACCCAGTACTTC. It specifies CASSYGGGGQETQYF.

This clonotype was seen repeatedly, ten times or more. The chain recombines TRBV12-3 or TRBV12-4 with TRBJ2-2; D call uncertain. The ends were cut back, 1 base at V and 4 bases at J, with 10 bases in the middle. The CDR3 has 15 amino acids. The CDR3, as DNA: TGTGCCAGCAGTTTAGTTCTCGTCGGCACCGGGGAGCTGTTTTTT. Encoded protein: CASSLVLVGTGELFF.

This clonotype was picked up many times. This chain connects TRBV27 to TRBJ2-7; D is uncertain. V lost 4 bases and J 4 bases, leaving 14 bases between the germline ends. Germline V gene data show CDR1 as MNHEY and CDR2 as SMNVEV (reference sequence). This CDR3 contains 14 residues. The CDR3 DNA sequence: TGTGCCAGCAGTTCCTCTTTACTCCCTTACGAGCAGTACTTC. The encoded protein is CASSSSLLPYEQYF.

V is TRBV7-2 and J is TRBJ1-5, with 8 bases aligning to TRBD1. V lost 5 bases and J lost 7; bases outside the gene matches: 10. Germline V gene data show CDR1 as SGHTA and CDR2 as FQGNSA. This CDR3 is 15 amino acids long. The CDR3 spells CASSMRTGKGQPQHF. DNA for the CDR3: TGTGCCAGCAGCATGCGGACAGGGAAGGGGCAGCCCCAGCATTTT.

This clonotype came up many times. For the CDR3, the DNA is TGTGCCAGCAGTTTCAACAGGGGGCAAGGCTACACCTTC. Translated, it gives CASSFNRGQGYTF. The V call is TRBV28, the J call TRBJ1-2; 9 nucleotides line up with TRBD1. V gave up 3 bases and J gave up 8 bases; unmatched junction bases: 4. Germline V lookup: CDR1 MDHEN, CDR2 SYDVKM. The CDR3 length is 13 residues.

This clonotype was recorded once. The V gene is TRBV20-1, the J gene TRBJ2-7; 8 bases are a match to TRBD2. This CDR3 spans 13 amino acids. With V trimmed by 0 bases and J by 8 bases, 6 bases remained unmatched. Germline V lookup: CDR1 DFQATT, CDR2 SNEGSKA (reference sequence). CDR3 protein: CSARDWTSSQQYF. Here the CDR3 DNA reads TGCAGTGCTAGAGATTGGACTAGCTCACAGCAGTACTTC.